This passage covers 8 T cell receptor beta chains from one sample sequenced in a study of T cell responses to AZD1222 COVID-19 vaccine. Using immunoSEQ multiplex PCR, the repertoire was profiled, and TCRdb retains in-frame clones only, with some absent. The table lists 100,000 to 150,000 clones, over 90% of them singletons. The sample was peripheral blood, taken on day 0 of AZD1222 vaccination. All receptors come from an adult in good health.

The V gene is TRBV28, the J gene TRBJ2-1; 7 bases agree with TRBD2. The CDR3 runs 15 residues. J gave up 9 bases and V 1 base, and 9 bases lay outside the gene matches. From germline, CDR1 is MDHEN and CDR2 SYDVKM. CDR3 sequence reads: CASSLFGRSEGEQFF. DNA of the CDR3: TGTGCCAGCAGTTTATTCGGGAGGTCGGAGGGTGAGCAGTTCTTC.

CDR3 in DNA: TGTGCCTGGAGCCATACACAAACCGCCGGGACAGGCTATGGCTACACCTTC. This gives the protein CAWSHTQTAGTGYGYTF. The V and J genes are TRBV30 and TRBJ1-2; TRBD1 matches 8 bases. With V trimmed by 3 bases and J by 4 bases, 16 bases remained unmatched. Germline V gene data show CDR1 as GTSNPN and CDR2 as SVGIG (reference sequence). CDR3 length: 17 residues.

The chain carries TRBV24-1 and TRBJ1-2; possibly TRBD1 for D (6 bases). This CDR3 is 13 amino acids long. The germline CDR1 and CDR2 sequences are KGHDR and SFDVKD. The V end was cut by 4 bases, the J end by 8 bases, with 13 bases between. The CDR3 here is CATSDPRQDGYTF. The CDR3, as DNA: TGTGCCACCAGTGACCCGCGACAGGACGGCTACACCTTC.

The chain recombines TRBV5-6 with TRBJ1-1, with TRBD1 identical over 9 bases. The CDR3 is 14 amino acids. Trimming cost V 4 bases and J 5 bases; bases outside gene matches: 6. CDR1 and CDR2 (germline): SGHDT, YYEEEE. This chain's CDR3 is CASSTTGGRTEAFF. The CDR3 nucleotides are TGTGCCAGCAGCACAACAGGGGGCAGGACTGAAGCTTTCTTT.

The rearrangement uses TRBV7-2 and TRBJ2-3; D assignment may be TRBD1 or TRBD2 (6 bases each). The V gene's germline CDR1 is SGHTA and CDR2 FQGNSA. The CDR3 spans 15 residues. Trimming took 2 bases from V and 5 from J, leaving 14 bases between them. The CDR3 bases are TGTGCCAGCAGCTTACCGGGGGCGCCGGTAGATACGCAGTATTTT. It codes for CASSLPGAPVDTQYF.

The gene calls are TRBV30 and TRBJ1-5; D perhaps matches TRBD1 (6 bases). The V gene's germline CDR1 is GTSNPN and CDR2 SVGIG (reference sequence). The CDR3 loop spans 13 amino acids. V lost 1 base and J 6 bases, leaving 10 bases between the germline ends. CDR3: CAWSDGGGQPQHF. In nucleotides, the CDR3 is TGTGCCTGGAGTGATGGGGGCGGTCAGCCCCAGCATTTT.

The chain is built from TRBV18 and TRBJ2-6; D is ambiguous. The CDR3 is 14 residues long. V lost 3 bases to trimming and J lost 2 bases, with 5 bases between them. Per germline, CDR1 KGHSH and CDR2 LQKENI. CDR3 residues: CASSPPAGANVLTF. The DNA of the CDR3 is TGTGCCAGCTCACCGCCAGCTGGGGCCAACGTCCTGACTTTC.

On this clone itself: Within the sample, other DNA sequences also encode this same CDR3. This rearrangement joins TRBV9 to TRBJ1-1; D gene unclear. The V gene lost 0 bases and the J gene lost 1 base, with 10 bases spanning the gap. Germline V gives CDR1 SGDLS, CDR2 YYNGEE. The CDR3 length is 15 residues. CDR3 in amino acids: CASSVGGGGNTEAFF. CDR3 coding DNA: TGTGCCAGCAGCGTAGGCGGCGGAGGGAACACTGAAGCTTTCTTT.